What follows is one TCR beta chain and its context. This entry comes from a study of blood T cell repertoires in COVID-19. The overall study: Acute-phase and convalescent COVID-19 samples originated in the United States, Italy and Spain.

The assay was immunoSEQ multiplex PCR, and TCRdb's table has in-frame clones only and misses some. Of 200,000 to 250,000 clones listed, 80% were seen once; the top ten hold 9.5% to 15%. The V gene's germline CDR1 is KGHDR and CDR2 SFDVKD. The CDR3 totals 14 residues. V lost 6 bases to trimming and J lost 6 bases; unmatched junction nucleotides: 7. This TCR was recovered from a human donor in a cohort sampled during active COVID-19. The chain uses TRBV24-1 and TRBJ1-5; 7 nucleotides align to TRBD1. The sequencing input was peripheral blood. Here the CDR3 DNA reads TGTGCCACCAGTTCTGACAGGGTGGGTCAGCCCCAGCATTTT. This gives the protein CATSSDRVGQPQHF.